This T cell receptor beta chain emerged from a study of T cells after somatic rescue of genetic block. Using immunoSEQ multiplex PCR, the repertoire was profiled, and TCRdb retains in-frame clones only, with some absent. The data contain 110,000 or so clones, 75% to 95% of them singletons. This clone is a singleton in its sample. The CDR3 has 17 residues. Per germline, CDR1 KGHSH and CDR2 LQKENI. With V trimmed by 3 bases and J by 8 bases, 10 bases remained unmatched. This TCR was recovered from a woman aged 18-29 years. Sequenced: peripheral blood mononuclear cells (PBMCs). The chain combines TRBV18 with TRBJ2-2; 12 positions match TRBD2. As DNA, the CDR3 is TGTGCCAGCTCACCTCCCCTAGCGGGGGGGCCGACTGGGGAGCTGTTTTTT. This gives the protein CASSPPLAGGPTGELFF.